This passage covers 22 T cell receptor beta chains from one sample sequenced in a study of Ad26.COV2.S vaccination and SARS-CoV-2 variants. TCRdb keeps only in-frame clones here, not all; method: immunoSEQ multiplex PCR. Among more than 300,000 clones, 88% were seen once, and the ten largest hold 6.4%. This sample's treatment: some 19 received Ad26.COV2.S at low or high dose, single or two shots; 5 received placebo; per-sample allocation not given. Samples came from day 63 after the first vaccine or placebo injection. The specimen was peripheral blood, collected in a trial of Ad26.COV2.S vaccine versus placebo. The receptors here all came from a person between 18 and 65 years old who received the Ad26.COV2.S COVID-19 vaccine or a placebo.

The chain employs TRBV18 and TRBJ2-3, with 14 bases fitting TRBD2. Germline CDR1 KGHSH, CDR2 LQKENI. V dropped 1 base and J dropped 1; count of bases not matched to a gene: 7. The CDR3 loop spans 19 amino acids. CDR3 region: CASSPLRLAGGPGTDTQYF. For the CDR3, the DNA is TGTGCCAGCTCACCACTCAGACTAGCGGGAGGGCCTGGCACAGATACGCAGTATTTT.

This chain uses TRBV7-3 with TRBJ2-7; D may be TRBD2 (6 bases). CDR1 is SGHTA, CDR2 FQGTGA, per germline. The CDR3 is 17 amino acids. Trimming took 0 bases from V and 5 from J, leaving 20 bases between them. DNA for the CDR3: TGTGCCAGCAGCTTAACCTTTTCAGCGTTAGGAGGGAACGAGCAGTACTTC. Its translation is CASSLTFSALGGNEQYF.

The gene calls are TRBV9 and TRBJ1-2, with no clear D. V dropped 3 bases and J dropped 2 bases, with 17 bases sitting between them. The CDR3 runs 16 residues. Germline V gives CDR1 SGDLS, CDR2 YYNGEE. CDR3 loop: CASSESTTGRNYGYTF. Here the CDR3 DNA reads TGTGCCAGCAGCGAAAGTACAACGGGTCGAAACTATGGCTACACCTTC.

This chain connects TRBV7-9 to TRBJ2-7; D unclear. This CDR3 region has 13 residues. Trimming stripped 1 base from V and 4 bases from J, with 8 bases between. Germline-derived CDR1 and CDR2 are SEHNR and FQNEAQ (reference sequence). As DNA, the CDR3 is TGTGCCAGCAGCTTAGGGGGTTTTTACGAGCAGTACTTC. It yields the protein CASSLGGFYEQYF.

The rearrangement links TRBV27 to TRBJ2-2, with D possibly being TRBD1 (6 bases). The CDR3 extends over 15 amino acids. Per germline, CDR1 MNHEY and CDR2 SMNVEV (reference sequence). Trimming removed 6 bases from V and 1 base from J, with 12 bases in between. The CDR3 loop reads CASRARGQNTGELFF. CDR3 bases: TGTGCCAGCAGAGCCAGGGGCCAGAACACCGGGGAGCTGTTTTTT.

This clone was picked up a small number of times. The gene calls are TRBV6-4 and TRBJ2-6; 12 bases are a match to TRBD1. CDR1 and CDR2 (germline): MRHNA, SNTAGT. With 8 bases clipped from V and 2 bases from J, the junction kept 4 bases outside the gene matches. The CDR3 is made up of 16 amino acids. Here the CDR3 DNA reads TGTGCCAGCGGGGGACAGGGGGCGACTGGGGCCAACGTCCTGACTTTC. Translation: CASGGQGATGANVLTF.

The rearrangement links TRBV9 to TRBJ2-7; TRBD2 might be the D (5 bases). V lost 3 bases and J lost 3, with 16 bases in between. The CDR3 has 15 amino acids. The germline CDR1 and CDR2 sequences are SGDLS and YYNGEE. This CDR3 is CASSGGVGSNYEQYF. The CDR3 region has the DNA TGTGCCAGCAGCGGGGGAGTGGGTTCCAACTACGAGCAGTACTTC.

The chain is built from TRBV29-1 and TRBJ2-3; TRBD2 is a possible D gene (6 bases). The CDR3 totals 14 residues. V lost 4 bases to trimming and J lost 4 bases, with 15 bases between them. Looked up from germline, CDR1 is SQVTM and CDR2 is ANQGSEA. CDR3 DNA: TGCAGCGTTGTATTAGCGGTCGGCCCAGATACGCAGTATTTT. Translating gives CSVVLAVGPDTQYF.

The V and J genes are TRBV7-3 and TRBJ2-1, with D unresolved. CDR3 size: 13 residues. Per germline, CDR1 SGHTA and CDR2 FQGTGA. Trimming took 5 bases from V and 3 from J, leaving 8 bases between them. The DNA of the CDR3 is TGTGCCAGCAGCAAGACTGACTACAATGAGCAGTTCTTC. Encoded protein: CASSKTDYNEQFF.

The V and J genes are TRBV9 and TRBJ2-2; weak D call: TRBD1 (5 bases). The germline V and J ends were trimmed by 0 bases and 5 bases, with 11 bases remaining between them. This CDR3 region has 15 residues. Germline V gene lookup returns CDR1 SGDLS and CDR2 YYNGEE. This CDR3 is CASSVGGKGTGELFF. In DNA, the CDR3 is TGTGCCAGCAGCGTAGGGGGCAAAGGGACCGGGGAGCTGTTTTTT.

The V gene is TRBV5-1, the J gene TRBJ1-6; D is uncertain. This CDR3 region has 13 residues. V lost 5 bases to trimming and J lost 1 base, with 4 bases between them. In germline, CDR1 is SGHRS, CDR2 YFSETQ. The CDR3 loop is CASSDSYNSPLHF. In DNA form, the CDR3 reads TGCGCCAGCAGTGATTCCTATAATTCACCCCTCCACTTT.

The CDR3: CASSLTVVAGNEQFF. In DNA, the CDR3 is TGTGCCAGCAGCTTAACTGTTGTAGCGGGCAATGAGCAGTTCTTC. The chain couples TRBV7-3 to TRBJ2-1; 7 positions match TRBD2. The germline V gene encodes CDR1 SGHTA and CDR2 FQGTGA. The CDR3 has 15 amino acids. V was clipped by 0 bases and J by 6 bases; unmatched bases: 5.

The chain recombines TRBV29-1 with TRBJ2-2; D is unresolved. The CDR3 sequence is 14 residues long. Germline CDR1 and CDR2: SQVTM and ANQGSEA. V lost 5 bases and J lost 5, with 15 bases in between. CDR3 loop: CSVWVGARTGELFF. DNA for the CDR3: TGCAGCGTTTGGGTGGGCGCGAGGACCGGGGAGCTGTTTTTT.

The genes are TRBV6-6 and TRBJ2-7; D gene ambiguous. The CDR3 consists of 11 residues. Germline-derived CDR1 and CDR2 are MNHNY and SVGAGI (reference sequence). V lost 6 bases to trimming and J lost 6 bases, with 9 bases between them. The CDR3 spells CASSRQSEQYF. The DNA of the CDR3 is TGTGCCAGCAGCCGGCAGTCCGAGCAGTACTTC.

This chain joins TRBV6-4 and TRBJ1-5; D remains ambiguous. The CDR3 is made up of 14 amino acids. V shed 2 bases and J shed 2 bases, with 7 bases lying between them. The V gene's germline CDR1 is MRHNA and CDR2 SNTAGT. CDR3 sequence reads: CASSDQIGNQPQHF. The CDR3 bases are TGTGCCAGCAGTGACCAGATAGGCAATCAGCCCCAGCATTTT.

This clone occurred once. The genes are TRBV4-3 and TRBJ1-6, with 8 positions matching TRBD1. Germline loops: CDR1 LGHNA, CDR2 YSLEER. CDR3 size: 15 residues. J lost 9 bases, V lost 0 bases, and 4 bases had no gene match. CDR3 sequence (DNA): TGCGCCAGCAGCCAAGAGACAGGGGTTTTTTCACCCCTCCACTTT. Translated: CASSQETGVFSPLHF.

J is TRBJ2-3 and V is TRBV18, with D perhaps given as TRBD1 or TRBD2 (6 bases each). The germline V gene encodes CDR1 KGHSH and CDR2 LQKENI. This CDR3 is 13 amino acids long. The V end was cut by 4 bases, the J end by 5 bases, with 10 bases between. The CDR3 coding sequence is TGTGCCAGCTCACGACAGGAGGGAGATACGCAGTATTTT. Residues: CASSRQEGDTQYF.

The chain links TRBV3-1 (or the pseudogene TRBV3-2) to TRBJ2-6; TRBD1 might be the D (5 bases). CDR1 and CDR2 (germline): LGHDT, YNNKEL (reference sequence). This CDR3 comprises 17 residues. V lost 1 base to trimming and J lost 1 base, with 11 bases between them. CDR3 amino acids: CASSQGGSTSGANVLTF. CDR3 sequence (DNA): TGTGCCAGCAGCCAAGGGGGCAGTACGTCTGGGGCCAACGTCCTGACTTTC.

The gene calls are TRBV4-1 and TRBJ1-2, with a tentative D call TRBD1 (6 bases). CDR1 is MGHRA and CDR2 is YSYEKL in the germline V gene. Trimming removed 4 bases from V and 2 bases from J, with 8 bases in between. There are 13 residues in the CDR3. DNA for the CDR3: TGCGCCAGCAGCCTTACAGGGAACTATGGCTACACCTTC. Protein: CASSLTGNYGYTF.

The V call is TRBV9, the J call TRBJ2-1; tentatively, D is TRBD2 (6 bases). This CDR3 is 16 amino acids long. CDR1 is SGDLS, CDR2 YYNGEE, per germline. The V end lost 3 bases, the J end lost 8 bases, and 21 bases lay between the germline ends. The CDR3 reads CASSATNRDSVHEQFF. DNA for the CDR3: TGTGCCAGCAGCGCGACTAACCGGGACTCCGTCCATGAGCAGTTCTTC.

The count of this clone is one. This chain joins TRBV29-1 and TRBJ1-1; D might be TRBD1 (6 bases). CDR3 length: 12 residues. Germline V gene sequence: CDR1 SQVTM, CDR2 ANQGSEA. Trimming took 2 bases from V and 8 from J, leaving 12 bases between them. The CDR3 protein is CSVERLTGEAFF. In DNA, the CDR3 is TGCAGCGTTGAACGCTTAACAGGGGAAGCTTTCTTT.

This clone was detected only a few times. The chain has TRBV5-1 and TRBJ2-1; TRBD1 might be the D (5 bases). CDR1 SGHRS and CDR2 YFSETQ come from the germline V gene. The CDR3 runs to 12 residues. V dropped 7 bases and J dropped 8 bases, with 13 bases sitting between them. CDR3 coding DNA: TGCGCCAGCGCCATAATCAGGGATGAGCAGTTCTTC. The encoded protein is CASAIIRDEQFF.